Shown below are 27 T cell receptor beta chains from a single sample sequenced in a study of beta chain features in type 1 diabetes (dated 2018 in TCRdb). The study at large found these results: A moderate but significant shortening of TCRB CDR3 length was observed in type 1 diabetes patients in all four CD4+ subsets.

The library was produced with the immunoSEQ multiplex PCR assay. The High Capacity cDNA Reverse Transcription Kit was used to reverse transcribe all of the isolated RNA, meaning that expressed TCRB transcripts were what got sequenced. TCRdb obtained this table from immuneACCESS and retained in-frame rearrangements with V and J assigned. These tables miss some clones; where compared with another copy, unresolved V genes account for less than half of the shortfall, and the remainder is unexplained. The sample yields approximately 120,000 clones; roughly a sixth were counted once. The ten largest clones take up 2.6% of the sample. These receptors are not linked to any known antigen. The sample taken for sequencing was central memory CD4+ T cells from blood. Every receptor here comes from a man between 18 and 29 years old with type 1 diabetes.

This sequence joins TRBV4-1 and TRBJ2-3, with 8 nucleotides matching TRBD2. The germline CDR1 and CDR2 sequences are MGHRA and YSYEKL. V was clipped by 1 base and J by 0 bases; unmatched bases: 0. The CDR3 consists of 15 residues. In nucleotides, the CDR3 is TGCGCCAGCAGCCAAGTAGCGGGGAGCACAGATACGCAGTATTTT. It codes for CASSQVAGSTDTQYF.

By share, this clone ranks as medium-sized (0.01 to 0.1%). The chain combines TRBV27 with TRBJ2-7, with 7 nucleotides matching TRBD1. CDR1 and CDR2 (germline): MNHEY, SMNVEV (reference sequence). Trimming cost V 5 bases and J 7 bases; bases outside gene matches: 11. The CDR3 length is 14 residues. The CDR3 nucleotides are TGTGCCAGCAGTCAGAGACGACAGGGCCTGGAGCAGTACTTC. Amino acids: CASSQRRQGLEQYF.

The V gene is TRBV7-2, the J gene TRBJ2-4; 8 bases line up with TRBD1. CDR3 size: 16 residues. Germline V gene lookup returns CDR1 SGHTA and CDR2 FQGNSA. The V gene end was trimmed by 3 bases and the J gene end by 8 bases; junction bases not matched to a gene: 12. CDR3 nucleotide sequence: TGTGCCAGCAGCTTGGCCCACGGGACAGGACGCGACATTCAGTACTTC. It codes for CASSLAHGTGRDIQYF.

This clone was picked up a small number of times. The V gene is TRBV30, the J gene TRBJ1-1; a weak D match, TRBD1 (6 bases). Trimming stripped 4 bases from V and 0 bases from J, with 12 bases between. Germline V gene data show CDR1 as GTSNPN and CDR2 as SVGIG (reference sequence). The length of the CDR3 is 14 residues. For the CDR3, the DNA is TGTGCCTGGACAGGGGTATCCATGAACACTGAAGCTTTCTTT. Its translation is CAWTGVSMNTEAFF.

This clone appeared a few times. The sample has other DNA sequences that encode this CDR3 too. The chain is built from TRBV7-2 and TRBJ1-1; D gene uncertain. Per germline, CDR1 SGHTA and CDR2 FQGNSA. The CDR3 totals 14 residues. Trimming cost V 4 bases and J 1 base, with 10 bases left between them. CDR3: CASSSWTGNTEAFF. CDR3 in DNA: TGTGCCAGCAGCTCCTGGACGGGGAACACTGAAGCTTTCTTT.

The chain uses TRBV30 and TRBJ2-3; D is unclear. There are 13 residues in the CDR3. The germline V and J ends were trimmed by 1 base and 4 bases, with 9 bases remaining between them. Germline V gives CDR1 GTSNPN, CDR2 SVGIG (reference sequence). The CDR3 is CAWSGSVADTQYF. CDR3 sequence (DNA): TGTGCCTGGAGTGGCAGTGTGGCAGATACGCAGTATTTT. The complete variable domain, with remaining parts taken from reference TRBV30 and TRBJ2-3, reads SQTIHQWPATLVQPVGSPLSLECTVEGTSNPNLYWYRQAAGRGLQLLFYSVGIGQISSEVPQNLSASRPQDRQFILSSKKLLLSDSGFYLCAWSGSVADTQYFGPGTRLTVL.

The genes are TRBV15 and TRBJ2-3; 7 bases map to TRBD2. The CDR3 totals 15 residues. Per germline, CDR1 LNHNV and CDR2 YYDKDF (reference sequence). V shed 2 bases, J shed 4 bases, and the junction held 6 bases outside the gene matches. This CDR3 reads CATSRRRGSPDTQYF. DNA for the CDR3: TGTGCCACCAGCAGAAGGCGGGGGTCACCAGATACGCAGTATTTT.

This clone was counted a few times. V gene TRBV29-1 combines with J gene TRBJ1-2, with 7 positions matching TRBD1. The V segment lost 8 bases and the J segment 1 base; nucleotides outside the gene matches: 4. Germline values: CDR1 SQVTM, CDR2 ANQGSEA. There are 12 residues in the CDR3. CDR3 sequence (DNA): TGCAGCTCCCAGGGGGGTAACTATGGCTACACCTTC. Amino acid sequence: CSSQGGNYGYTF.

This chain connects TRBV7-3 to TRBJ2-1, with 11 positions matching TRBD2. The CDR3 is 15 amino acids. V trimming: 5 bases; J trimming: 5 bases; junction bases outside the gene matches: 5. CDR1 and CDR2 (germline): SGHTA, FQGTGA. Here the CDR3 DNA reads TGTGCCAGCAGCCTGACTAGCGGGGCCAACAATGAGCAGTTCTTC. This codes for CASSLTSGANNEQFF.

This clone has only a few counts. The genes are TRBV19 and TRBJ2-3; D not certain. The CDR3 sequence is 14 residues long. Germline CDR1 and CDR2: LNHDA and SQIVND (reference sequence). V was cut by 7 bases and J by 2 bases, with 13 bases left in between. The CDR3 sequence: CASTGRALTDTQYF. The CDR3 DNA follows: TGTGCCAGTACCGGAAGGGCCCTCACAGATACGCAGTATTTT.

This clone occurred a few times. The V call is TRBV30, the J call TRBJ2-3; no clear D. V lost 0 bases to trimming and J lost 2 bases, with 6 bases between them. The germline V gene encodes CDR1 GTSNPN and CDR2 SVGIG (reference sequence). This CDR3 region has 13 residues. The CDR3 DNA follows: TGTGCCTGGAGTGTACGACTCACAGATACGCAGTATTTT. Its translation: CAWSVRLTDTQYF.

This clone was detected only a few times. The chain combines TRBV30 with TRBJ2-5; D gene ambiguous. Germline values: CDR1 GTSNPN, CDR2 SVGIG (reference sequence). The CDR3 contains 13 residues. Trimming pared 2 bases from V and 4 bases from J, leaving 11 bases between. CDR3 bases: TGTGCCTGGAGTATCCTTTGGGGAGAGACCCAGTACTTC. Translated: CAWSILWGETQYF. Full variable domain (missing parts from reference TRBV30 and TRBJ2-5): SQTIHQWPATLVQPVGSPLSLECTVEGTSNPNLYWYRQAAGRGLQLLFYSVGIGQISSEVPQNLSASRPQDRQFILSSKKLLLSDSGFYLCAWSILWGETQYFGPGTRLLVL.

A few counts support this clone. This chain links TRBV28 with TRBJ1-4; tentatively, D is TRBD1 (5 bases). The length of the CDR3 is 14 residues. Germline V gene lookup returns CDR1 MDHEN and CDR2 SYDVKM. V lost 8 bases and J 6 bases, leaving 16 bases between the germline ends. The chain's CDR3 is CASGYWGEDEKLFF. CDR3 nucleotide sequence: TGTGCCAGCGGATATTGGGGGGAAGATGAAAAACTGTTTTTT.

The genes are TRBV5-4 and TRBJ2-5; 12 bases match TRBD1. The CDR3 length is 18 residues. Germline V gene data show CDR1 as SGHNT and CDR2 as YYREEE (reference sequence). The V gene end was trimmed by 0 bases and the J gene end by 5 bases; junction bases not matched to a gene: 11. The DNA of the CDR3 is TGTGCCAGCAGCTTGGCCTCCCTGGGACAGGGGGCTTTCGAGACCCAGTACTTC. Its translation is CASSLASLGQGAFETQYF.

J is TRBJ2-7 and V is TRBV19, with D perhaps given as TRBD1 or TRBD2 (5 bases each). CDR1 is LNHDA and CDR2 is SQIVND in the germline V gene (reference sequence). Trimming shortened V by 3 bases and J by 3 bases, and 15 bases separated the two germline ends. The CDR3 extends over 15 amino acids. The CDR3 reads CASSINRDASYEQYF. As DNA, the CDR3 is TGTGCCAGTAGTATCAACCGGGACGCGAGCTACGAGCAGTACTTC.

This chain joins TRBV4-1 and TRBJ2-3; TRBD1 matches at 7 bases. V was clipped by 4 bases and J by 1 base; unmatched bases: 8. Germline V gene sequence: CDR1 MGHRA, CDR2 YSYEKL. The CDR3 has 16 amino acids. CDR3 region: CASSLVGQDGTDTQYF. CDR3 nucleotide sequence: TGCGCCAGCAGCCTCGTAGGACAGGACGGCACAGATACGCAGTATTTT.

The V call is TRBV7-3, the J call TRBJ2-1; the D gene could be TRBD1 or TRBD2 (5 bases each). CDR3 size: 14 residues. Germline values: CDR1 SGHTA, CDR2 FQGTGA. The ends were cut back, 1 base at V and 7 bases at J, with 11 bases in the middle. This chain's CDR3 is CASSLSWDGNEQFF. The CDR3, as DNA: TGTGCCAGCAGCTTAAGTTGGGACGGGAATGAGCAGTTCTTC.

At least ten counts were recorded for this clone. The rearrangement links TRBV28 to TRBJ2-3, with 10 bases fitting TRBD2. Germline CDR1 reads MDHEN; CDR2 reads SYDVKM. The CDR3 consists of 15 residues. V dropped 10 bases and J dropped 2; count of bases not matched to a gene: 9. The CDR3 region has the DNA TGTGCCACTACGCTTCTAGCGGGGGTCACAGATACGCAGTATTTT. Translated: CATTLLAGVTDTQYF.

There are a few counts of this clone. The gene calls are TRBV18 and TRBJ2-7; 7 bases align to TRBD1. The length of the CDR3 is 16 residues. J was trimmed by 0 bases and V by 1 base; bases with no gene match: 6. In germline, CDR1 is KGHSH, CDR2 LQKENI. The CDR3 is CASSPRRQGSSYEQYF. CDR3 bases: TGTGCCAGCTCACCACGGCGACAGGGAAGCTCCTACGAGCAGTACTTC.

This clone was counted only a few times. The chain's CDR3 is CASSPLPPQQGRRTDTQYF. The CDR3 DNA sequence: TGTGCCAGCTCACCCCTTCCGCCCCAACAGGGTCGGCGCACAGATACGCAGTATTTT. The chain joins TRBV18 to TRBJ2-3, with D possibly being TRBD1 (6 bases). Germline CDR1 is KGHSH and CDR2 is LQKENI. V lost 3 bases to trimming and J lost 1 base, with 23 bases between them. This CDR3 is built from 19 residues.

This clone was counted between two and nine times. Other DNA sequences in this specimen translate into the identical CDR3. The chain links TRBV6-5 to TRBJ2-1; possibly TRBD1 or TRBD2 for D (5 bases each). CDR1 MNHEY and CDR2 SVGAGI come from the germline V gene. V was trimmed by 4 bases and J by 6 bases, leaving 16 bases between them. There are 15 residues in the CDR3. The CDR3 here is CASSFRDGLSNEQFF. The CDR3 bases are TGTGCCAGCAGTTTCAGGGACGGTCTATCCAATGAGCAGTTCTTC.

This chain links TRBV27 with TRBJ2-1; D call uncertain. With 1 base removed from V and 7 bases from J, the gap between germline ends came to 17 bases. Germline V CDR1 and CDR2: MNHEY, SMNVEV (reference sequence). The CDR3 contains 16 residues. The CDR3 bases are TGTGCCAGCAGTTTATGGTCCGAGGCCCGAAAGAATGAGCAGTTCTTC. Translated: CASSLWSEARKNEQFF.

This clone was counted between two and nine times. The rearrangement uses TRBV19 and TRBJ1-1; D is ambiguous. The ends were cut back, 0 bases at V and 0 bases at J, with 20 bases in the middle. Germline-derived CDR1 and CDR2 are LNHDA and SQIVND (reference sequence). The CDR3 sequence is 19 residues long. The CDR3 DNA reads TGTGCCAGTAGTATAGATCTTGGACGAGGAGGGATGTTGAACACTGAAGCTTTCTTT. This codes for CASSIDLGRGGMLNTEAFF.

This clone is medium-sized in the sample. The chain has TRBV28 and TRBJ2-1; 12 bases align to TRBD2. V lost 5 bases and J lost 6; bases outside the gene matches: 8. Germline V gives CDR1 MDHEN, CDR2 SYDVKM. This CDR3 has 16 residues. The CDR3: CASSQTPSGGVNEQFF. The CDR3 DNA follows: TGTGCCAGCAGTCAGACCCCTAGCGGGGGGGTCAATGAGCAGTTCTTC. The entire variable domain, with the rest obtained from reference TRBV28 and TRBJ2-1, is as follows: DVKVTQSSRYLVKRTGEKVFLECVQDMDHENMFWYRQDPGLGLRLIYFSYDVKMKEKGDIPEGYSVSREKKERFSLILESASTNQTSMYLCASSQTPSGGVNEQFFGPGTRLTVL.

There are a few counts of this clone. The chain combines TRBV15 with TRBJ1-6, with 7 bases identical to TRBD1. Trimming at V came to 3 bases and at J to 4 bases, leaving 6 bases not matched to a gene. In germline, CDR1 is LNHNV, CDR2 YYDKDF (reference sequence). CDR3 size: 16 residues. The CDR3 nucleotides are TGTGCCACCAGCAGGGCAGGGGGGATTTATAATTCACCCCTCCACTTT. Protein product: CATSRAGGIYNSPLHF.

Remarks on this clone: Sequence at one end of the junction differs from germline and may be a read error. The CDR3 sequence is CASSPTGTGTDTQYF. The CDR3 coding sequence is TGTGCTAGCAGCCCCACGGGGACAGGAACAGATACGCAGTATTTT. The chain carries TRBV7-7 and TRBJ2-3; TRBD1 matches at 8 bases. Germline V gene data show CDR1 as SSHAT and CDR2 as FNYEAQ (reference sequence). The CDR3 spans 15 residues. Looking up the rest from reference TRBV7-7 and TRBJ2-3 gives the full variable domain: GAGVSQSPRYKVTKRGQDVTLRCDPISSHATLYWYQQALGQGPEFLTYFNYEAQPDKSGLPSDRFSAERPEGSISTLTIQRTEQRDSAMYRCASSPTGTGTDTQYFGPGTRLTVL.

This clone was observed a handful of times. This sequence joins TRBV30 and TRBJ1-1; 10 bases are a match to TRBD1. Germline trimming cut 1 base from V and 0 bases from J; bases unmatched to any gene: 2. CDR1 is GTSNPN, CDR2 SVGIG, per germline (reference sequence). The CDR3 has 15 amino acids. The DNA of the CDR3 is TGTGCCTGGAGTGGACAGGGGGCAATGAACACTGAAGCTTTCTTT. Translating gives CAWSGQGAMNTEAFF. Variable domain in full (rest from reference TRBV30 and TRBJ1-1): SQTIHQWPATLVQPVGSPLSLECTVEGTSNPNLYWYRQAAGRGLQLLFYSVGIGQISSEVPQNLSASRPQDRQFILSSKKLLLSDSGFYLCAWSGQGAMNTEAFFGQGTRLTVV.